The T cell receptor (beta chain) described here comes from a study of T-cell memory formation after mild COVID-19. In its sample, this clonotype was seen a few times. TCRdb analysed the 5' RACE reads with MiXCR anew, one entry per CDR3 protein. Of roughly 310,000 distinct CDR3 sequences listed, roughly 15% were seen once; the top ten hold around a fifth. The CDR3 sequence is 16 residues long. Looked up from germline, CDR1 is LGHNA and CDR2 is YSLEER. V lost 0 bases and J lost 7, with 18 bases in between. This chain joins TRBV4-3 and TRBJ2-5, with D maybe TRBD2 (5 bases). This clonotype was sampled from a man between 18 and 29 years old who had mild COVID-19 (a few samples of this study predate the infection). Cell type and time point are not known. Sequencing was done on a sample of PBMCs or a T cell subset sorted from them (not recorded which). The CDR3 coding sequence is TGCGCCAGCAGCCAAGATTTGACTACCTTAGGACTGACCCAGTACTTC. Encoded protein: CASSQDLTTLGLTQYF.